The 2 T cell receptor beta chains listed next were all sequenced from one sample in a study of T cell repertoires in cytomegalovirus infection. TCRdb analysed the reads with MiXCR anew, one entry per CDR3 protein. The sample comprises approximately 500,000 distinct CDR3 sequences, about 15% of which are singletons, and roughly a quarter rests with the top ten. The specimen sequenced was CD8+ T cells from PBMCs. The origin of the receptors is a human donor in good health (CMV status not recorded). Some clones in this sample may be carry-over from other donors' samples.

The chain uses TRBV18 and TRBJ1-2; unclear D gene. The CDR3 extends over 12 amino acids. Trimming stripped 8 bases from V and 3 bases from J, with 10 bases between. The germline gives CDR1 KGHSH, CDR2 LQKENI. The CDR3 sequence: CASTTNDYGYTF. The CDR3 DNA reads TGTGCCAGCACCACGAACGACTATGGCTACACCTTC.

This clonotype has just a few counts. The chain is built from TRBV29-1 and TRBJ2-2, with D maybe TRBD2 (5 bases). Germline V gene data show CDR1 as SQVTM and CDR2 as ANQGSEA. This CDR3 is built from 10 residues. Between the trimmed V and J ends, which lost 6 bases and 6 bases, there was a span of 5 bases. The CDR3 DNA follows: TGCAGCGTGGAGGCCGGGGAGCTGTTTTTT. It translates to CSVEAGELFF.